The rows below give T cell receptor beta chains drawn from one sample of a study of blood T cells in healthy people across ages. TCRdb fed the 5' RACE reads into MiXCR, producing one record per CDR3 protein. This table holds 1.5 million or so distinct CDR3 sequences, 40% to 45% found once. The sequencing sample was made of blood. Receptors were obtained from a woman between 18 and 29 years old in good health. The CDR3 runs from the conserved cysteine through the conserved F or W. Fields, in order: clone size, J gene, V gene, D gene, CDR3 DNA, CDR3 protein. A D gene is named only where the DNA matches it firmly. Clone size is stated in some rows and not others, as once, few, many or a class when expanded.

size: -
J: TRBJ1-3
V: TRBV5-4
D: -
DNA: TGTGCCAGCAGCCCGGACAGCGTGCCAAGCTCTGGAAACACCATATATTTT
CDR3: CASSPDSVPSSGNTIYF

size: -
J: TRBJ2-3
V: TRBV12-3/TRBV12-4
D: TRBD2
DNA: TGTGCCAGCATTGCCGGGACTAGCGGGAGGGCCCGGACAGATACGCAGTATTTT
CDR3: CASIAGTSGRARTDTQYF

size: few
J: TRBJ2-1
V: TRBV20-1
D: -
DNA: TGCAGTGCGGGGGCCCCCGTGACGCACAATGAGCAGTTCTTC
CDR3: CSAGAPVTHNEQFF

size: -
J: TRBJ2-7
V: TRBV3-1
D: -
DNA: TGTGCCAGCAGCCAAGGGTACGGGAGCTCCTACGAGCAGTACTTC
CDR3: CASSQGYGSSYEQYF

size: -
J: TRBJ2-7
V: TRBV7-2
D: TRBD2
DNA: TGTGCCAGCAGCCCGGTAGGGACTATCTACGAGCAGTACTTC
CDR3: CASSPVGTIYEQYF

size: few
J: TRBJ2-7
V: TRBV25-1
D: TRBD2
DNA: TGTGCCAGCAGGACCAGTGGGGGGGACGAGCAGTACTTC
CDR3: CASRTSGGDEQYF

size: -
J: TRBJ2-1
V: TRBV28
D: -
DNA: TGTGCCAGCAGTTTAGAGTGGGAGGCCGTAAATGAGCAGTTCTTC
CDR3: CASSLEWEAVNEQFF

size: -
J: TRBJ2-5
V: TRBV7-8
D: -
DNA: TGTGCCAGCAGTCCGCTTCCCAATGAGCAGTACTTC
CDR3: CASSPLPNEQYF

size: -
J: TRBJ1-6
V: TRBV7-9
D: -
DNA: TGTGCCAGCAGCGTTCAGGGTCTGAATTCACCCCTCCACTTT
CDR3: CASSVQGLNSPLHF

size: -
J: TRBJ2-3
V: TRBV9
D: TRBD2
DNA: TGTGCCAGCAGCTTTCTCGGACTAGCGGGGGTCCCAGATACGCAGTATTTT
CDR3: CASSFLGLAGVPDTQYF

size: -
J: TRBJ2-3
V: TRBV20-1
D: TRBD2
DNA: TGCAGTGCAGTGGGTAGCGGGAGGACAGATACGCAGTATTTT
CDR3: CSAVGSGRTDTQYF

size: -
J: TRBJ2-1
V: TRBV5-1
D: TRBD2
DNA: TGCGCCAGCAAGTCGGGACTAGCGGGATCCGAGCAGTTCTTC
CDR3: CASKSGLAGSEQFF

size: -
J: TRBJ1-2
V: TRBV12-3/TRBV12-4
D: TRBD1
DNA: TGTGCCAGCAGCCGTTGGGACAGGGGCTATGGCTGCACCTTC
CDR3: CASSRWDRGYGCTF

size: few
J: TRBJ2-7
V: TRBV30
D: -
DNA: TGTGCCTGGAGTGTAACCGGAGTTTCCTACGAGCAGTACTTC
CDR3: CAWSVTGVSYEQYF

size: -
J: TRBJ2-7
V: TRBV7-9
D: TRBD2
DNA: TGTGCCAACAACGGACGGACTAGCGGGGGGGACCTCCCATACGAGCAGTACTTC
CDR3: CANNGRTSGGDLPYEQYF

size: -
J: TRBJ2-7
V: TRBV20-1
D: -
DNA: TGCAGTGCCTCAGAGGGGTGGGGGAGCTCCTACGAGCAGTACTTC
CDR3: CSASEGWGSSYEQYF

size: -
J: TRBJ1-1
V: TRBV28
D: -
DNA: TGTGCCACCGCGCACACTGAAGCTTTCTTT
CDR3: CATAHTEAFF

size: -
J: TRBJ1-1
V: TRBV20-1
D: -
DNA: TGCAGTGCCCTTGGATTCGGGGCCACCCTCCAATACACTGAAGCTTTCTTT
CDR3: CSALGFGATLQYTEAFF

size: -
J: TRBJ2-2
V: TRBV6-5
D: -
DNA: TGTGCCAGCAGTTACTGGCAGGGGAACACCGGGGAGCTGTTTTTT
CDR3: CASSYWQGNTGELFF

size: -
J: TRBJ2-1
V: TRBV2
D: TRBD1
DNA: TGTGCCAGCAGCCTAAGGAGGATAAAGGGGGCCAAAAACTCCTACGAGCAGTTCTTC
CDR3: CASSLRRIKGAKNSYEQFF

size: few
J: TRBJ1-5
V: TRBV20-1
D: -
DNA: TGCAGTGCCCAGGACAGATTCTATAGCAATCAGCCCCAGCATTTT
CDR3: CSAQDRFYSNQPQHF

size: few
J: TRBJ2-3
V: TRBV20-1
D: TRBD2
DNA: TGCAGTGCCAGGTCTAGCGGTGGGGGAGATACGCAGTATTTT
CDR3: CSARSSGGGDTQYF

size: -
J: TRBJ1-2
V: TRBV14
D: -
DNA: TGTGCCAGCAGCCAAGTGGACAGCTATGGCTACACCTTC
CDR3: CASSQVDSYGYTF

size: -
J: TRBJ2-1
V: TRBV5-1
D: -
DNA: TGCGCCAGCAGAAGCTTCTCCTACAATGAGCAGTTCTTC
CDR3: CASRSFSYNEQFF

size: -
J: TRBJ2-7
V: TRBV4-1
D: TRBD2
DNA: TGCGCCAGCAGCCAAGGAGGAGGTAGCGGGACTAGCTCCTACAATGAGCAGTACTTC
CDR3: CASSQGGGSGTSSYNEQYF

size: -
J: TRBJ1-6
V: TRBV2
D: -
DNA: TGTGCCAGCAGTGAAGCGCTAAGGGCTTCACCCCTCCACTTT
CDR3: CASSEALRASPLHF

size: few
J: TRBJ1-2
V: TRBV4-3
D: TRBD1
DNA: TGCGCCAGCAGCCCCTCGTGGGACAGCTTATATGGCTACACCTTC
CDR3: CASSPSWDSLYGYTF

size: few
J: TRBJ2-1
V: TRBV27
D: -
DNA: TGTGCCAGCAGTTTATTCCGAGGCGGTGAGCAGTTCTTC
CDR3: CASSLFRGGEQFF

size: once
J: TRBJ2-7
V: TRBV28
D: -
DNA: TGTGCCAGCGAAGGAGCCTACGAGCAGTACTTC
CDR3: CASEGAYEQYF

size: -
J: TRBJ2-3
V: TRBV12-3/TRBV12-4
D: -
DNA: TGTGCCACCTCTAGACATCACGGAGATACGCAGTATTTT
CDR3: CATSRHHGDTQYF

size: -
J: TRBJ2-1
V: TRBV25-1
D: -
DNA: TGTGCCAGCAGTGAAATTGACAGTGAGCAGTTCTTC
CDR3: CASSEIDSEQFF

size: -
J: TRBJ2-1
V: TRBV24-1
D: TRBD1
DNA: TGTGCCACCAGTGATTTTCAGGGGGTTCGGGATGAGCAGTTCTTC
CDR3: CATSDFQGVRDEQFF

size: few
J: TRBJ1-1
V: TRBV3-1
D: -
DNA: TGTGCCAGCAGCCCTGGGGCGGGTAGGCACACTGAAGCTTTCTTT
CDR3: CASSPGAGRHTEAFF

size: -
J: TRBJ2-1
V: TRBV27
D: -
DNA: TGTGCCAGCACTTCCAGGGGGGACAGCTCCTACAATGAGCAGTTCTTC
CDR3: CASTSRGDSSYNEQFF

size: few
J: TRBJ2-1
V: TRBV20-1
D: TRBD1
DNA: TGCAGTGCTCCCCGGACAGGGGCCCCCTACAATGAGCAGTTCTTC
CDR3: CSAPRTGAPYNEQFF